A single sample is the source of the 32 T cell receptor beta chains below, sequenced in a study of cytomegalovirus exposure and HLA in healthy donors. 13 Jbeta primers and 60 Vbeta primers were used for the PCR. TCRdb's copy holds only in-frame clones and misses some; the assay was immunoSEQ multiplex PCR. In the table there are roughly 190,000 clones, 81% of which are singletons. The material sequenced was PBMCs. The receptors were gathered from a man between 40 and 49 years old in good health and CMV-seropositive.

The rearrangement uses TRBV6-5 and TRBJ2-3, with TRBD2 identical over 11 bases. From germline, CDR1 is MNHEY and CDR2 SVGAGI. V shed 3 bases and J 11 bases; nucleotides not matched to a gene: 13. This CDR3 comprises 16 residues. The CDR3 coding sequence is TGTGCCAGCAGTTATTCGCCGCTAGCGGGAGGAGTGGGGCAGTATTTT. Its translation is CASSYSPLAGGVGQYF.

This chain links TRBV2 with TRBJ2-7; 8 bases align to TRBD2. CDR1 and CDR2 (germline): SNHLY, FYNNEI. The CDR3 runs to 15 residues. V lost 7 bases, J lost 3 bases, and 11 bases stayed unmatched. The CDR3, as DNA: TGTGCCAGCACCGAGGTTCCGGGAGGGGACTACGAGCAGTACTTC. Translating it yields CASTEVPGGDYEQYF.

In its sample, this clone was seen a few times. This rearrangement joins TRBV30 to TRBJ1-1, with 9 nucleotides matching TRBD1. In germline, CDR1 is GTSNPN, CDR2 SVGIG (reference sequence). The trim removed 1 base at V and 3 bases at J, leaving 0 bases unmatched. This CDR3 comprises 13 residues. Written as DNA, the CDR3 is TGTGCCTGGAGTGGACAGGGGGACACTGAAGCTTTCTTT. This encodes CAWSGQGDTEAFF.

The V and J genes are TRBV6-1 and TRBJ2-5; D gene uncertain. Matching the DNA end better, TRBJ2-7 makes the J call doubtful. The CDR3 is 16 amino acids. CDR1 is MNHNS and CDR2 is SASEGT in the germline V gene. CDR3 region: CASSEVGWNGAYEQYF. The CDR3 DNA reads TGTGCCAGCAGTGAAGTGGGATGGAATGGGGCCTACGAGCAGTACTTC.

This chain joins TRBV7-8 and TRBJ2-4; 7 nucleotides line up with TRBD2. The CDR3 has 15 amino acids. The ends lost 1 base at V and 6 bases at J; junction bases unmatched: 6. The germline gives CDR1 SGHVS, CDR2 FQNEAQ. The CDR3 coding sequence is TGTGCCAGCAGCTTAGACCCGGGACTACCAAACATTCAGTACTTC. Translated, it gives CASSLDPGLPNIQYF.

The gene calls are TRBV19 and TRBJ2-1; TRBD2 agrees at 12 bases. The CDR3 length is 15 residues. J lost 6 bases, V lost 5 bases, and 5 bases had no gene match. CDR1 LNHDA and CDR2 SQIVND come from the germline V gene (reference sequence). This CDR3 is CASSATSGGPNEQFF. The DNA for the CDR3 is TGTGCCAGTAGTGCGACTAGCGGGGGACCCAATGAGCAGTTCTTC.

The rearrangement links TRBV19 to TRBJ2-1; D perhaps matches TRBD1 (5 bases). Looked up from germline, CDR1 is LNHDA and CDR2 is SQIVND (reference sequence). Deletions cut 7 bases from V and 15 bases from J, with 28 bases between. The CDR3 runs 15 residues. CDR3 protein: CASMVLYRYPTRRFF. The CDR3 nucleotides read TGTGCCAGTATGGTCCTCTACAGGTACCCCACCCGGAGGTTCTTC.

The rearrangement links TRBV11-1 to TRBJ2-5; D unresolved. The CDR3 is 13 amino acids. Germline V gene sequence: CDR1 SGHAT, CDR2 FQDESV (reference sequence). V dropped 1 base and J dropped 4 bases, with 7 bases sitting between them. The chain's CDR3 is CASSLGQRETQYF. The CDR3, as DNA: TGTGCCAGCAGCTTAGGGCAGCGAGAGACCCAGTACTTC. Full variable domain (outside the CDR3, taken from reference TRBV11-1 and TRBJ2-5): EAEVAQSPRYKITEKSQAVAFWCDPISGHATLYWYRQILGQGPELLVQFQDESVVDDSQLPKDRFSAERLKGVDSTLKIQPAELGDSAMYLCASSLGQRETQYFGPGTRLLVL.

This rearrangement joins TRBV10-1 to TRBJ1-6, with TRBD1 matching over 7 bases. Per germline, CDR1 WNHNN and CDR2 SYGVQD (reference sequence). Losses at the gene ends were 7 bases for V and 13 bases for J; bases not matched to a gene: 10. This CDR3 contains 13 residues. For the CDR3, the DNA is TGCGCCAGCACGGACAGGTTGGGTCTCCCCCTCCACTTT. Its translation: CASTDRLGLPLHF.

This rearrangement joins TRBV27 to TRBJ1-4; D unclear. V was pared by 2 bases and J by 6 bases, with 7 bases between. CDR1 is MNHEY and CDR2 is SMNVEV in the germline V gene (reference sequence). There are 13 residues in the CDR3. Here the CDR3 reads CASSLSRDEKLFF. CDR3 in DNA: TGTGCCAGCAGTTTAAGCCGGGATGAAAAACTGTTTTTT.

V usage is TRBV6-1 and J usage is TRBJ2-2; TRBD1 matches 8 bases. This CDR3 contains 14 residues. J lost 4 bases, V lost 6 bases, and 4 bases had no gene match. CDR1 and CDR2 from the germline V gene are MNHNS and SASEGT. This CDR3 is CASRQGVGTGELFF. In DNA form, the CDR3 reads TGTGCCAGCAGACAGGGGGTAGGCACCGGGGAGCTGTTTTTT.

The CDR3 here is CASSQALGNQPQHF. The CDR3 bases are TGCGCCAGCAGCCAGGCTCTTGGCAATCAGCCCCAGCATTTT. V gene TRBV4-1 combines with J gene TRBJ1-5; D uncertain. Trimming took 3 bases from V and 2 from J, leaving 8 bases between them. This CDR3 spans 14 amino acids. Germline CDR1 is MGHRA and CDR2 is YSYEKL.

V and J are TRBV6-1 and TRBJ1-5; D unclear. V was pared by 4 bases and J by 0 bases, with 7 bases between. The CDR3 is made up of 14 amino acids. Germline CDR1 reads MNHNS; CDR2 reads SASEGT. CDR3 DNA sequence: TGTGCCAGCAGTGGACATTATAGCAATCAGCCCCAGCATTTT. It codes for CASSGHYSNQPQHF.

The chain employs TRBV6-6 and TRBJ2-7, with 7 bases aligning to TRBD1. Germline CDR1 and CDR2: MNHNY and SVGAGI (reference sequence). V dropped 6 bases and J dropped 3; count of bases not matched to a gene: 2. The CDR3 runs 12 residues. The CDR3 DNA reads as TGTGCCAGCAGGGGGACAGACTACGAGCAGTACTTC. Translation gives CASRGTDYEQYF.

The V gene is TRBV5-1, the J gene TRBJ2-1; 8 bases fit TRBD2. V lost 0 bases, J lost 7 bases, and 9 bases stayed unmatched. This CDR3 is 16 amino acids long. In germline, CDR1 is SGHRS, CDR2 YFSETQ. The CDR3 spells CASSLDLSGANNEQFF. The CDR3 DNA reads TGCGCCAGCAGCTTGGATCTTAGCGGGGCAAATAATGAGCAGTTCTTC. The full variable domain, its missing parts supplied by reference TRBV5-1 and TRBJ2-1, is KAGVTQTPRYLIKTRGQQVTLSCSPISGHRSVSWYQQTPGQGLQFLFEYFSETQRNKGNFPGRFSGRQFSNSRSEMNVSTLELGDSALYLCASSLDLSGANNEQFFGPGTRLTVL.

This clone came up once. The J gene is TRBJ2-7, the V gene TRBV9; a weak D match, TRBD2 (7 bases). The length of the CDR3 is 14 residues. CDR1 and CDR2 (germline): SGDLS, YYNGEE. Trimming left V 8 bases short and J 0 bases short, with 15 bases between. CDR3: CASGGEGGSYEQYF. The CDR3 nucleotides read TGTGCCAGTGGGGGGGAAGGGGGCTCCTACGAGCAGTACTTC.

The J gene is TRBJ1-5, the V gene TRBV4-2; TRBD1 matches at 8 bases. CDR1 is LGHNA, CDR2 YNFKEQ, per germline. This CDR3 is built from 15 residues. Trimming removed 1 base from V and 6 bases from J; junction bases left unmatched: 5. CDR3: CASSQGGTGLQPQHF. The CDR3 DNA reads TGTGCCAGCAGCCAAGGGGGGACAGGTCTTCAGCCCCAGCATTTT.

The V and J genes are TRBV7-2 and TRBJ2-5, with D possibly matching TRBD2 (6 bases). Trimming took off 1 base at V and 7 bases at J, with 13 bases between the two ends. Germline V CDR1 and CDR2: SGHTA, FQGNSA. The CDR3 is made up of 14 amino acids. CDR3 in DNA: TGTGCCAGCAGCTTAGTAAGGGAGGTAGGGACCCAGTACTTC. Amino acid sequence: CASSLVREVGTQYF.

The V and J genes are TRBV30 and TRBJ1-5; perhaps TRBD1 as D (5 bases). This CDR3 has 14 residues. From germline, CDR1 is GTSNPN and CDR2 SVGIG (reference sequence). Trimming left V 0 bases short and J 9 bases short, with 15 bases between. The CDR3 DNA sequence: TGTGCCTGGAGTGTCCGGCAGACCGGGGGGCCCCAGCATTTT. This codes for CAWSVRQTGGPQHF.

This chain connects TRBV10-3 to TRBJ2-1; D is undetermined. The CDR3 spans 12 residues. Trimming shortened V by 4 bases and J by 5 bases, and 6 bases separated the two germline ends. Germline V gene lookup returns CDR1 ENHRY and CDR2 SYGVKD. CDR3 amino acids: CAISALHNEQFF. As DNA, the CDR3 is TGTGCCATCAGTGCCCTACACAATGAGCAGTTCTTC.

This clone appeared once. The rearrangement uses TRBV15 and TRBJ2-5; the match to TRBD1 covers 8 bases. The junction had 16 bases not matched to a gene; V was cut back by 0 bases and J by 4 bases. The CDR3 runs to 19 residues. Germline values: CDR1 LNHNV, CDR2 YYDKDF (reference sequence). CDR3: CATSRDGTGGSGVRETQYF. In DNA, the CDR3 is TGTGCCACCAGCAGAGATGGAACAGGGGGTTCGGGGGTACGAGAGACCCAGTACTTC.

The chain is built from TRBV2 and TRBJ1-1; weak D call: TRBD1 (5 bases). CDR3 size: 12 residues. V dropped 6 bases and J dropped 6 bases, with 11 bases sitting between them. Germline values: CDR1 SNHLY, CDR2 FYNNEI. Here the CDR3 reads CASSGGSAEAFF. DNA of the CDR3: TGTGCCAGCAGCGGGGGTTCGGCTGAAGCTTTCTTT.

J is TRBJ2-5 and V is TRBV7-9; D call uncertain. Germline CDR1 SEHNR, CDR2 FQNEAQ (reference sequence). This CDR3 has 12 amino acids. Trimming removed 4 bases at V and 5 bases at J, with 8 bases between. The CDR3 nucleotides are TGTGCCAGCAGCTCCTCCCTGGAGACCCAGTACTTC. Translation gives CASSSSLETQYF. Using reference TRBV7-9 and TRBJ2-5 for the parts outside the CDR3, the full variable domain is DTGVSQNPRHKITKRGQNVTFRCDPISEHNRLYWYRQTLGQGPEFLTYFQNEAQLEKSRLLSDRFSAERPKGSFSTLEIQRTEQGDSAMYLCASSSSLETQYFGPGTRLLVL.

This clone was found a few times. CDR3 in amino acids: CASSLAPVYEQYF. In DNA, the CDR3 is TGTGCCAGCAGCTTAGCGCCGGTTTACGAGCAGTACTTC. The chain carries TRBV7-8 and TRBJ2-7; D gene uncertain. V was pared by 0 bases and J by 4 bases, with 7 bases between. The CDR3 has 13 residues. Germline CDR1 is SGHVS and CDR2 is FQNEAQ.

The chain recombines TRBV6-1 with TRBJ2-5; D may be TRBD2 (6 bases). Trimming cost V 2 bases and J 4 bases, with 14 bases left between them. This CDR3 has 15 amino acids. The germline CDR1 and CDR2 sequences are MNHNS and SASEGT. The CDR3 DNA sequence: TGTGCCAGCAGTGAACAGGGAGGAGTGCGAGAGACCCAGTACTTC. Protein product: CASSEQGGVRETQYF.

The CDR3 DNA sequence: TGTGCCACCAGCAGAGGGAGGACTAGCCCGGAGACCCAGTACTTC. Translation: CATSRGRTSPETQYF. The chain has TRBV15 and TRBJ2-5; 8 nucleotides match TRBD2. Per germline, CDR1 LNHNV and CDR2 YYDKDF (reference sequence). Unmatched junction bases numbered 6, after V lost 1 base and J lost 5 bases. The CDR3 covers 15 residues. Full variable domain (remainder filled in from reference TRBV15 and TRBJ2-5): DAMVIQNPRYQVTQFGKPVTLSCSQTLNHNVMYWYQQKSSQAPKLLFHYYDKDFNNEADTPDNFQSRRPNTSFCFLDIRSPGLGDTAMYLCATSRGRTSPETQYFGPGTRLLVL.

This chain connects TRBV5-1 to TRBJ1-4; 7 bases fit TRBD1. Germline CDR1 SGHRS, CDR2 YFSETQ. The CDR3 has 14 residues. The J segment lost 6 bases and the V segment lost 4 bases, leaving 6 bases of the junction unmatched. The CDR3, as DNA: TGCGCCAGCAGCACCGGGACAGAAGATGAAAAACTGTTTTTT. This codes for CASSTGTEDEKLFF.

This clone was counted once. The chain combines TRBV5-4 with TRBJ1-2; possible D gene TRBD1, 5 bases. Trimming removed 6 bases from V and 4 bases from J, with 22 bases in between. Germline lookup yields CDR1 SGHNT and CDR2 YYREEE (reference sequence). The CDR3 extends over 16 amino acids. As DNA, the CDR3 is TGTGCCAGCACCCCAAAAACGGGGGATCCCGTCTATGGCTACACCTTC. It is translated as CASTPKTGDPVYGYTF.

The chain has TRBV19 and TRBJ1-2, with D perhaps TRBD1 (5 bases). Germline CDR1 reads LNHDA; CDR2 reads SQIVND (reference sequence). The CDR3 is 14 residues long. V was shortened by 5 bases and J by 0 bases, with 10 bases between the two germline ends. CDR3 region: CASSPTTANYGYTF. Written as DNA, the CDR3 is TGTGCCAGTAGTCCAACGACAGCTAACTATGGCTACACCTTC.

This sequence joins TRBV5-1 and TRBJ2-3; the D gene is possibly TRBD1 (5 bases). The CDR3 loop spans 15 amino acids. Trimming cost V 4 bases and J 6 bases, with 18 bases left between them. Germline CDR1 is SGHRS and CDR2 is YFSETQ. The CDR3 here is CASSDGGGAVDTQYF. The CDR3 coding sequence is TGCGCCAGCAGCGATGGTGGTGGGGCAGTGGATACGCAGTATTTT. The whole variable domain, remainder taken from reference TRBV5-1 and TRBJ2-3, is KAGVTQTPRYLIKTRGQQVTLSCSPISGHRSVSWYQQTPGQGLQFLFEYFSETQRNKGNFPGRFSGRQFSNSRSEMNVSTLELGDSALYLCASSDGGGAVDTQYFGPGTRLTVL.

The chain couples TRBV19 to TRBJ2-3; 8 bases align to TRBD2. This CDR3 region has 14 residues. With V trimmed by 4 bases and J by 6 bases, 6 bases remained unmatched. The V gene's germline CDR1 is LNHDA and CDR2 SQIVND (reference sequence). The CDR3: CASSTAGTRDTQYF. DNA of the CDR3: TGTGCCAGTAGTACCGCCGGGACTAGGGATACGCAGTATTTT. The complete variable domain, with remaining parts taken from reference TRBV19 and TRBJ2-3, reads DGGITQSPKYLFRKEGQNVTLSCEQNLNHDAMYWYRQDPGQGLRLIYYSQIVNDFQKGDIAEGYSVSREKKESFPLTVTSAQKNPTAFYLCASSTAGTRDTQYFGPGTRLTVL.

V gene TRBV27 combines with J gene TRBJ1-3; tentatively, D is TRBD1 (5 bases). Trimming stripped 2 bases from V and 3 bases from J, with 11 bases between. This CDR3 spans 15 amino acids. Germline assignment: CDR1 MNHEY and CDR2 SMNVEV (reference sequence). CDR3 amino acids: CASSLAGRFGNTIYF. CDR3 coding DNA: TGTGCCAGCAGTTTAGCGGGACGGTTTGGAAACACCATATATTTT.